The 12 T cell receptor beta chains below come from one sample, sequenced in a study of CD8+ T cells in alopecia areata (dated by TCRdb to the late 2010s). This sample's time point label indicates: around 29 days on oral tofacitinib. The treatment or condition label on this specimen signifies: oral pan-JAK inhibitor, 5-10 mg twice daily. Libraries were built with the immunoSEQ multiplex PCR assay. For TCR sequencing, RNA was extracted from every sample and reverse transcribed into cDNA to serve as template. What TCRdb holds here is the immuneACCESS table cut down to in-frame rearrangements. Part of the clones is not present; checked against another copy, under half of the missing clones reflect an unresolved V gene, and the others are unexplained. This sample has about 190,000 clones in its table, and 55% to 70% of those were observed once. The ten largest clones represent roughly 0.71% of the sample.

The source material was CD4+ T cells sorted from blood, sampled at week 4, from a patient treated with tofacitinib. The receptors shown here come from a human donor with alopecia areata.

The chain links TRBV5-6 to TRBJ1-2; tentatively, D is TRBD1 (5 bases). V lost 4 bases, J lost 8 bases, and 15 bases lay in between. The CDR3 covers 13 residues. CDR1 is SGHDT and CDR2 is YYEEEE in the germline V gene. The CDR3 region is CASSVGGGGGYTF. The CDR3 DNA sequence: TGTGCCAGCAGCGTCGGCGGGGGAGGAGGCTACACCTTC.

The V call is TRBV30, the J call TRBJ1-1; no firm D call. V shed 4 bases and J shed 10 bases, with 13 bases lying between them. Germline V CDR1 and CDR2: GTSNPN, SVGIG (reference sequence). The CDR3 length is 11 residues. CDR3 in amino acids: CAWTSTFSAFF. CDR3 DNA: TGTGCCTGGACCTCGACGTTTTCAGCTTTCTTT.

This clone was counted a few times. The chain uses TRBV10-2 and TRBJ2-5; 13 bases align to TRBD2. V dropped 8 bases and J dropped 7; count of bases not matched to a gene: 7. CDR3 size: 14 residues. CDR1 WSHSY and CDR2 SAAADI come from the germline V gene. The CDR3 reads CASGGTSGAGTQYF. The DNA of the CDR3 is TGCGCCAGCGGGGGGACTAGCGGGGCGGGGACCCAGTACTTC.

This clone was counted only a few times. The rearrangement links TRBV5-4 to TRBJ2-1; no clear D gene. Deletions cut 3 bases from V and 8 bases from J, with 15 bases between. Germline CDR1 reads SGHNT; CDR2 reads YYREEE (reference sequence). This CDR3 has 14 amino acids. CDR3 amino acids: CASSYTQLLHEQFF. The DNA of the CDR3 is TGTGCCAGCAGCTATACCCAACTTCTCCATGAGCAGTTCTTC.

The rearrangement joins TRBV6-5 to TRBJ2-1; D is undetermined. The CDR3 totals 15 residues. CDR1 is MNHEY and CDR2 is SVGAGI in the germline V gene. V was clipped by 0 bases and J by 0 bases, with 6 bases between them. The CDR3 bases are TGTGCCAGCAGTTACTCGCCGTTCTCCTACAATGAGCAGTTCTTC. Translation: CASSYSPFSYNEQFF.

This clone was found a few times. The chain carries TRBV28 and TRBJ1-1; D unresolved. The germline V and J ends were trimmed by 5 bases and 2 bases, with 3 bases remaining between them. This CDR3 has 11 amino acids. Per the germline V gene, CDR1 is MDHEN and CDR2 is SYDVKM. CDR3 in amino acids: CASSGNTEAFF. DNA of the CDR3: TGTGCCAGCAGTGGAAACACTGAAGCTTTCTTT.

The chain carries TRBV9 and TRBJ1-2, with D perhaps TRBD1 (5 bases). This CDR3 has 16 amino acids. Germline V lookup: CDR1 SGDLS, CDR2 YYNGEE. The germline V and J ends were trimmed by 1 base and 3 bases, with 16 bases remaining between them. CDR3 region: CASSVKGSVGDYGYTF. As DNA, the CDR3 is TGTGCCAGCAGCGTAAAGGGGTCCGTGGGCGACTATGGCTACACCTTC.

The V call is TRBV29-1, the J call TRBJ2-1; TRBD2 matches 9 bases. Germline lookup yields CDR1 SQVTM and CDR2 ANQGSEA. V lost 6 bases, J lost 6 bases, and 12 bases stayed unmatched. This CDR3 is 15 amino acids long. The CDR3: CSVPGLATRSNEQFF. DNA for the CDR3: TGCAGCGTGCCGGGACTAGCCACGAGGAGCAATGAGCAGTTCTTC.

V and J are TRBV13 and TRBJ2-6; D is unclear. CDR3 length equals 14 residues. Between the trimmed V and J ends, which lost 9 bases and 1 base, there was a span of 10 bases. Germline assignment: CDR1 PRHDT and CDR2 FYEKMQ (reference sequence). CDR3 sequence: CASARLSGANVLTF. The DNA for the CDR3 is TGTGCCAGTGCAAGACTTTCTGGGGCCAACGTCCTGACTTTC.

The chain links TRBV7-2 to TRBJ2-1, with a tentative D call TRBD2 (6 bases). Germline V gene lookup returns CDR1 SGHTA and CDR2 FQGNSA. This CDR3 has 13 residues. V was shortened by 4 bases and J by 9 bases, with 13 bases between the two germline ends. The CDR3 loop reads CASSSRLVGEQFF. CDR3 coding DNA: TGTGCCAGCAGCTCGCGACTAGTTGGTGAGCAGTTCTTC.

The chain joins TRBV29-1 to TRBJ2-7; TRBD2 is a possible D gene (5 bases). CDR1 SQVTM and CDR2 ANQGSEA come from the germline V gene. Deletions cut 8 bases from V and 7 bases from J, with 30 bases between. This CDR3 is built from 16 residues. CDR3 sequence reads: CSLLPPWRSTGWEQYF. The CDR3 DNA follows: TGCAGCCTACTACCACCGTGGCGGAGCACGGGGTGGGAGCAGTACTTC.

V is TRBV10-2 and J is TRBJ1-1, with a tentative D call TRBD1 (5 bases). V was clipped by 4 bases and J by 11 bases, with 11 bases between them. CDR1 and CDR2 (germline): WSHSY, SAAADI. This CDR3 spans 11 amino acids. The CDR3, as DNA: TGCGCCAGCAGTGTCCAGGGTCTGGCTTTCTTT. Translated, it gives CASSVQGLAFF.